The 15 T cell receptor beta chains presented below share a single source sample, sequenced in a study of blood T cell repertoires in COVID-19. Generated by immunoSEQ multiplex PCR, the TCRdb table keeps only in-frame clones and is missing some. The sample records under 250,000 clones, about 90% being singletons. The sequencing input was peripheral blood. These receptors came from a man aged 25-45 years with COVID-19, enrolled during active disease.

The chain combines TRBV19 with TRBJ1-2, with D unresolved. The germline CDR1 and CDR2 sequences are LNHDA and SQIVND (reference sequence). V dropped 3 bases and J dropped 2 bases, with 10 bases sitting between them. CDR3 length equals 14 residues. In nucleotides, the CDR3 is TGTGCCAGTAGTATTGGGTCGGAGAACTATGGCTACACCTTC. As protein: CASSIGSENYGYTF.

This sequence joins TRBV5-5 and TRBJ1-4; 7 bases are shared with TRBD1. The CDR3 has 16 amino acids. The germline V gene encodes CDR1 SGHKS and CDR2 YYEKEE (reference sequence). V lost 0 bases to trimming and J lost 3 bases; unmatched junction nucleotides: 5. CDR3 in DNA: TGTGCCAGCAGCTTGGCCGAGGGGGCTTCTAATGAAAAACTGTTTTTT. The encoded protein is CASSLAEGASNEKLFF.

The V gene is TRBV11-1, the J gene TRBJ2-7, with D possibly matching TRBD2 (5 bases). The V end was cut by 5 bases, the J end by 6 bases, with 14 bases between. CDR1 is SGHAT and CDR2 is FQDESV in the germline V gene (reference sequence). This CDR3 spans 13 amino acids. The CDR3 region has the DNA TGTGCCAGCAGCCGCGGGCTCCGGGGCGAGCAGTACTTC. Protein product: CASSRGLRGEQYF. Full variable domain (rest looked up from reference TRBV11-1 and TRBJ2-7): EAEVAQSPRYKITEKSQAVAFWCDPISGHATLYWYRQILGQGPELLVQFQDESVVDDSQLPKDRFSAERLKGVDSTLKIQPAELGDSAMYLCASSRGLRGEQYFGPGTRLTVT.

The V call is TRBV28, the J call TRBJ1-6, with 11 bases lining up with TRBD1. J was trimmed by 0 bases and V by 1 base; bases with no gene match: 8. The germline V gene encodes CDR1 MDHEN and CDR2 SYDVKM. This CDR3 contains 20 residues. In nucleotides, the CDR3 is TGTGCCAGCAGTTTATCGTCCGGGACAGGGGGTTTCTCCTATAATTCACCCCTCCACTTT. Translation gives CASSLSSGTGGFSYNSPLHF.

The rearrangement links TRBV18 to TRBJ1-1, with 8 positions matching TRBD1. V was clipped by 4 bases and J by 3 bases; unmatched bases: 4. Germline CDR1 is KGHSH and CDR2 is LQKENI. This CDR3 comprises 14 residues. CDR3 amino acids: CASSRRGRDTEAFF. The CDR3 nucleotides are TGTGCCAGCTCACGCAGGGGGCGGGACACTGAAGCTTTCTTT.

There are a few counts of this clone. The chain employs TRBV18 and TRBJ2-7; 11 positions match TRBD2. Germline V gene sequence: CDR1 KGHSH, CDR2 LQKENI. This CDR3 has 19 residues. The J segment lost 0 bases and the V segment lost 4 bases, leaving 14 bases of the junction unmatched. CDR3 DNA: TGTGCCAGCTCACAGAACCGGCTAGCGGGGGGCTTCAGCTCCTACGAGCAGTACTTC. This gives the protein CASSQNRLAGGFSSYEQYF.

The chain carries TRBV7-7 and TRBJ2-2; the D gene is possibly TRBD2 (5 bases). V shed 3 bases and J shed 4 bases, with 12 bases lying between them. The CDR3 is made up of 15 amino acids. CDR1 is SSHAT and CDR2 is FNYEAQ in the germline V gene (reference sequence). Here the CDR3 reads CASSFPQDCTGELFF. The DNA for the CDR3 is TGTGCCAGCAGCTTTCCCCAGGACTGCACCGGGGAGCTGTTTTTT. The whole variable domain, remainder taken from reference TRBV7-7 and TRBJ2-2, is GAGVSQSPRYKVTKRGQDVTLRCDPISSHATLYWYQQALGQGPEFLTYFNYEAQPDKSGLPSDRFSAERPEGSISTLTIQRTEQRDSAMYRCASSFPQDCTGELFFGEGSRLTVL.

The J gene is TRBJ2-7, the V gene TRBV12-2; the table's TRBD1 call for D was not verified on the DNA. TRBV12-2 is a known pseudogene. The CDR3 runs 15 residues. The CDR3 coding sequence is TGTGCAAGTCGCTGTCGGGACAGGGTAAGGTACGAGCAGTACTTC. It translates to CASRCRDRVRYEQYF.

V is TRBV6-2 or TRBV6-3 and J is TRBJ1-4; D is unresolved. V was cut by 0 bases and J by 0 bases, with 11 bases left in between. CDR1 MNHEY and CDR2 SVGEGT come from the germline V gene. This CDR3 is built from 17 residues. This chain's CDR3 is CASSYSMQVPTNEKLFF. The CDR3 DNA reads TGTGCCAGCAGTTACTCGATGCAGGTACCAACTAATGAAAAACTGTTTTTT.

The gene calls are TRBV6-5 and TRBJ2-7, with TRBD1 identical over 7 bases. The CDR3 is 15 residues long. Germline CDR1 and CDR2: MNHEY and SVGAGI. V gave up 6 bases and J gave up 3 bases; unmatched junction bases: 11. CDR3: CASSSPGQRIYEQYF. In nucleotides, the CDR3 is TGTGCCAGCAGCTCCCCGGGACAGAGAATCTACGAGCAGTACTTC.

The J gene is TRBJ2-1, the V gene TRBV5-1; 13 bases line up with TRBD2. The junction had 3 bases not matched to a gene; V was cut back by 3 bases and J by 6 bases. Per germline, CDR1 SGHRS and CDR2 YFSETQ. The CDR3 is made up of 15 amino acids. The CDR3 coding sequence is TGCGCCAGCAGCTCCGGGACTAGCGGGACCAATGAGCAGTTCTTC. Translating it yields CASSSGTSGTNEQFF.

The chain has TRBV27 and TRBJ2-7; TRBD1 agrees at 8 bases. Germline assignment: CDR1 MNHEY and CDR2 SMNVEV (reference sequence). The CDR3 is made up of 15 amino acids. V was pared by 2 bases and J by 2 bases, with 5 bases of the junction left unmatched. The CDR3 sequence: CASSLVGTGAYEQYF. Here the CDR3 DNA reads TGTGCCAGCAGTTTAGTCGGGACAGGAGCCTACGAGCAGTACTTC.

In its sample, this clone was seen once. This chain uses TRBV29-1 with TRBJ2-7; TRBD2 matches at 12 bases. With 6 bases clipped from V and 6 bases from J, the junction kept 3 bases outside the gene matches. This CDR3 has 12 amino acids. Germline V lookup: CDR1 SQVTM, CDR2 ANQGSEA. As DNA, the CDR3 is TGCAGCGTGCTAGCGGGAGGGCTCGAGCAGTACTTC. It specifies CSVLAGGLEQYF.

This chain joins TRBV5-1 and TRBJ2-2; 10 bases agree with TRBD2. CDR1 SGHRS and CDR2 YFSETQ come from the germline V gene. V dropped 4 bases and J dropped 4; count of bases not matched to a gene: 7. The CDR3 totals 16 residues. CDR3: CASSPAGGPSTGELFF. In DNA, the CDR3 is TGCGCCAGCAGCCCAGCGGGAGGGCCAAGCACCGGGGAGCTGTTTTTT.

The count of this clone is one. The chain recombines TRBV13 with TRBJ1-2; the D gene is possibly TRBD1 (6 bases). The CDR3 length is 15 residues. The V end was cut by 5 bases, the J end by 2 bases, with 15 bases between. Germline CDR1 reads PRHDT; CDR2 reads FYEKMQ (reference sequence). CDR3 sequence reads: CASSPSPTGNYGYTF. In nucleotides, the CDR3 is TGTGCCAGCAGCCCGTCCCCCACAGGGAACTATGGCTACACCTTC. Supplemented by reference TRBV13 and TRBJ1-2, the full variable domain reads AAGVIQSPRHLIKEKRETATLKCYPIPRHDTVYWYQQGPGQDPQFLISFYEKMQSDKGSIPDRFSAQQFSDYHSELNMSSLELGDSALYFCASSPSPTGNYGYTFGSGTRLTVV.